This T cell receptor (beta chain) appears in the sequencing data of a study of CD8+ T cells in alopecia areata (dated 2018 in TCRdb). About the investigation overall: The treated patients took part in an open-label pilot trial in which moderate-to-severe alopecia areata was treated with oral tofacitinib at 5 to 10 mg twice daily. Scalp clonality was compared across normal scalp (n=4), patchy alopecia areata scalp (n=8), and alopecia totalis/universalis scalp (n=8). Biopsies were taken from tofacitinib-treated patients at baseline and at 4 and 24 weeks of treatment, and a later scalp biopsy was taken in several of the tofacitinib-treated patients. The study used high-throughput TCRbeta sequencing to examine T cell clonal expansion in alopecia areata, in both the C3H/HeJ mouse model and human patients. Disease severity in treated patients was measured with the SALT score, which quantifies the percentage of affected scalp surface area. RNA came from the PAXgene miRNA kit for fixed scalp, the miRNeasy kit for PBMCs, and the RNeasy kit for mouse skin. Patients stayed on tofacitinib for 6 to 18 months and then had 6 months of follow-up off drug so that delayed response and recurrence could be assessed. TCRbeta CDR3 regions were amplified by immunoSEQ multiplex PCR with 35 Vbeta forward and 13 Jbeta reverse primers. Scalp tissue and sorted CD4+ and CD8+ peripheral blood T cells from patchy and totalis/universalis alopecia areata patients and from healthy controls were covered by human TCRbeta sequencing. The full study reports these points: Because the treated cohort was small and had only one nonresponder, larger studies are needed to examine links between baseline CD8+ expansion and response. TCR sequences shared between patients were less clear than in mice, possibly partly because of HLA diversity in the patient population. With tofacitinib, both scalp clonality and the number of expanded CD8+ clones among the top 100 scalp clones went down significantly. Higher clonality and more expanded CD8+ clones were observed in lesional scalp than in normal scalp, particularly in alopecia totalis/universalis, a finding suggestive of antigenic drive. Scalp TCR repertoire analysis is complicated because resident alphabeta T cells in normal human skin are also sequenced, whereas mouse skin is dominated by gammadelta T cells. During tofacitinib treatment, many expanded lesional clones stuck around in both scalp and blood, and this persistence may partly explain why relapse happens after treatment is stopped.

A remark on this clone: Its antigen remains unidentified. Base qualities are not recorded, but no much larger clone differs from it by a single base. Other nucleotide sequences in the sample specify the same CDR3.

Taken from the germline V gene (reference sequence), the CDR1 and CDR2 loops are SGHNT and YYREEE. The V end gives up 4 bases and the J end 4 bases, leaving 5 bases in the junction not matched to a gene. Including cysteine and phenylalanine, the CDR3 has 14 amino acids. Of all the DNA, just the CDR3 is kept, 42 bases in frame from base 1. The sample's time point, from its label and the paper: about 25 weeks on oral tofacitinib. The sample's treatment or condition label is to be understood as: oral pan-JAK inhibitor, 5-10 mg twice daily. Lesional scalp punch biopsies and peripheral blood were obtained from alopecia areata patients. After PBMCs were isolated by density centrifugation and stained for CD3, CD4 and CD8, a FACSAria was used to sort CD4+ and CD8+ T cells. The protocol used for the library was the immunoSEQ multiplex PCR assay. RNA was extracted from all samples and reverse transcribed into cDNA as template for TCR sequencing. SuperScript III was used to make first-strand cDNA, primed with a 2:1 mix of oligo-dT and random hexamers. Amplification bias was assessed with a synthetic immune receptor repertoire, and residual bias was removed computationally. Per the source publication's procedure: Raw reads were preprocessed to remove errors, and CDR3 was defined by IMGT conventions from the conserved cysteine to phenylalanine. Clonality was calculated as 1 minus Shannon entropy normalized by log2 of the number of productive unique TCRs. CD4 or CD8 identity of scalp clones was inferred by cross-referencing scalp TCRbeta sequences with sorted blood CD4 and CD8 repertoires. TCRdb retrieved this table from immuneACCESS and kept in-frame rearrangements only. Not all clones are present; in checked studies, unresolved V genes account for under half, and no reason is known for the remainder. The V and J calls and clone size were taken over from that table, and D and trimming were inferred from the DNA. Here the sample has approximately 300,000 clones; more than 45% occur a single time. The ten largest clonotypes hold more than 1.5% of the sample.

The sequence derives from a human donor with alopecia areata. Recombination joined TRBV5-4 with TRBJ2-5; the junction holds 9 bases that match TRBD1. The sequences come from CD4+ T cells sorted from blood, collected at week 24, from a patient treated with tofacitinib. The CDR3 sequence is CASSLDRGGETQYF. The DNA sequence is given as TGTGCCAGCAGCCTAGACAGGGGGGGAGAGACCCAGTACTTC. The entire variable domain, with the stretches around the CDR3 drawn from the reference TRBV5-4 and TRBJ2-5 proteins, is ETGVTQSPTHLIKTRGQQVTLRCSSQSGHNTVSWYQQALGQGPQFIFQYYREEENGRGNFPPRFSGLQFPNYSSELNVNALELDDSALYLCASSLDRGGETQYFGPGTRLLVL.